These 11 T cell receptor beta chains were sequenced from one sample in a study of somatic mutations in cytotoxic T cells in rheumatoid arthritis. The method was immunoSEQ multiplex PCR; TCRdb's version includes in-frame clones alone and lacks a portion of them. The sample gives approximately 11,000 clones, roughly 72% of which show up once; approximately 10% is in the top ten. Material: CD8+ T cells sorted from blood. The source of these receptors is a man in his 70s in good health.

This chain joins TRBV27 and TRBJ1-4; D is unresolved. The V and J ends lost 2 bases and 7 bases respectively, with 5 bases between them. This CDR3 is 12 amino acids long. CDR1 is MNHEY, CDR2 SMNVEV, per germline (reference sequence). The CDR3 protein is CASSLMGEKLFF. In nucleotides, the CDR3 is TGTGCCAGCAGTTTAATGGGTGAAAAACTGTTTTTT.

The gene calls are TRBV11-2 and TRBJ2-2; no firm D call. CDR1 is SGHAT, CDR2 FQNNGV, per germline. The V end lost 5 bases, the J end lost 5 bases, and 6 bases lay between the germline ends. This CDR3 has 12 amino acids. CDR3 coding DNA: TGTGCCAGCAGCGATCTTACCGGGGAGCTGTTTTTT. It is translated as CASSDLTGELFF.

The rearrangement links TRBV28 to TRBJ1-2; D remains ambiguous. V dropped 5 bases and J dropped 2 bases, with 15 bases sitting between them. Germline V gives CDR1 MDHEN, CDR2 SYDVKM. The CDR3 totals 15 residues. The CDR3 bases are TGTGCCAGCAGTCCCGCCGTGTCGCAGAACTATGGCTACACCTTC. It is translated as CASSPAVSQNYGYTF.

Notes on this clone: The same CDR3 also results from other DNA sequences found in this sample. The CDR3 nucleotides are TGTGCCAGCAGTGGACTAGCGGGAGGGCCAGATACGCAGTATTTT. Protein sequence: CASSGLAGGPDTQYF. The V and J genes are TRBV6-1 and TRBJ2-3; 14 bases align to TRBD2. This CDR3 has 15 residues. V lost 4 bases, J lost 4 bases, and 1 base stayed unmatched. CDR1 and CDR2 (germline): MNHNS, SASEGT.

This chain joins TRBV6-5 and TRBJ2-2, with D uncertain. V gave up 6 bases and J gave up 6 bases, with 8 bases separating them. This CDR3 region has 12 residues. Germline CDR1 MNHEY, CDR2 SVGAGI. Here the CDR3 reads CASSYLSGELFF. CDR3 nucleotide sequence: TGTGCCAGCAGCTACCTCTCCGGGGAGCTGTTTTTT.

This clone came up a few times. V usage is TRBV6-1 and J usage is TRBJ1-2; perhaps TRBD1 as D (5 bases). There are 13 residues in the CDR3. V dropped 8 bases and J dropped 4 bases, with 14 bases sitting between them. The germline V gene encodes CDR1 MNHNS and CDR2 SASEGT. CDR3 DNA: TGTGCCAGCGAGCGCGACAGAGTCTATGGCTACACCTTC. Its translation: CASERDRVYGYTF.

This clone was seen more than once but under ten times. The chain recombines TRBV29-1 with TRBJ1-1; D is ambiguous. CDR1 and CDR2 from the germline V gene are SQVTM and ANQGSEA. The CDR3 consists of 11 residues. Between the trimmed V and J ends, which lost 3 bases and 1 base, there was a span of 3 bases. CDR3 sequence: CSVDGNTEAFF. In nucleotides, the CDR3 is TGCAGCGTTGACGGGAACACTGAAGCTTTCTTT.

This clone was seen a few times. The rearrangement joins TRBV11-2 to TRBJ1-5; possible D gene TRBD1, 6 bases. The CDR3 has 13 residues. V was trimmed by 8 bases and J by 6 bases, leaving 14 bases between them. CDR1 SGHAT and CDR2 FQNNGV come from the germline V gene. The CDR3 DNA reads TGTGCCAGCGAACAAAGGGGGGCTCAGCCCCAGCATTTT. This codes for CASEQRGAQPQHF.

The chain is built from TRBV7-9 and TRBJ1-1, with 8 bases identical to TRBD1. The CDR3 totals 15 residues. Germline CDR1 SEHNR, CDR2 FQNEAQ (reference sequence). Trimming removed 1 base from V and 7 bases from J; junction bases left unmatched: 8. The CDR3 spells CASSLERRGQIEAFF. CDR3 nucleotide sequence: TGTGCCAGCAGCTTAGAACGCAGGGGGCAAATTGAAGCTTTCTTT.

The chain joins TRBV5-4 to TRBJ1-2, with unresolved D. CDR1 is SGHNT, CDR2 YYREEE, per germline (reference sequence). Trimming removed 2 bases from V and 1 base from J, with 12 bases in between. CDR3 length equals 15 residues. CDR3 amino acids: CASSLDMQLNYGYTF. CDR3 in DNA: TGTGCCAGCAGCTTAGACATGCAACTTAACTATGGCTACACCTTC.

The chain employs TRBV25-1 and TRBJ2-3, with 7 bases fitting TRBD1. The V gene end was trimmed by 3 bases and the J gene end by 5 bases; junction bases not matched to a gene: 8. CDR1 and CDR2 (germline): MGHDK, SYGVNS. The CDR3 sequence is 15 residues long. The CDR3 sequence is CASSDGQARGDTQYF. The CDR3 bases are TGTGCCAGCAGTGACGGACAGGCAAGGGGAGATACGCAGTATTTT.